The present T cell receptor (beta chain) was sequenced within a study of post-analysis software for immune sequencing data. Study-wide context: Relapsing-remitting, secondary progressive and progressive-relapsing forms of multiple sclerosis all featured among disease courses. Study conclusions and caveats: Samples from one preparation batch, clustered by F measure, grouped strongly together. Patients had higher frequencies than controls of roughly five TRBV segments, including TRBV5-6, TRBV5-1 and TRBV20-1. Normalized Chao1 diversity was significantly lower in multiple sclerosis patients than in controls.

Details on this clonotype: Antigen: not known. At one end, the junction sequence differs from germline, possibly due to a read error.

The CDR3 has 15 residues. Researchers reported that TCR beta cDNA libraries carried unique molecular identifiers. It was from roughly 1.1 to 9.2 million T cells that around 500,000 cDNA molecules came. TCRdb re-called the PCR reads with MiXCR, one entry per CDR3 protein. The repertoire includes a few hundred thousand distinct CDR3 sequences, 34% of them detected once, and roughly 6% sits in the top ten. This clonotype was sampled from a girl between 2 and 17 years old with multiple sclerosis. The gene calls are TRBV12-3 or TRBV12-4 and TRBJ2-5; 7 bases line up with TRBD2. The sequencing input was blood. The CDR3 DNA follows: TGTGCCGGCAGTTCCCCGGGAGGACTGCAAGAGACCCAGTACTTC. It translates to CAGSSPGGLQETQYF.